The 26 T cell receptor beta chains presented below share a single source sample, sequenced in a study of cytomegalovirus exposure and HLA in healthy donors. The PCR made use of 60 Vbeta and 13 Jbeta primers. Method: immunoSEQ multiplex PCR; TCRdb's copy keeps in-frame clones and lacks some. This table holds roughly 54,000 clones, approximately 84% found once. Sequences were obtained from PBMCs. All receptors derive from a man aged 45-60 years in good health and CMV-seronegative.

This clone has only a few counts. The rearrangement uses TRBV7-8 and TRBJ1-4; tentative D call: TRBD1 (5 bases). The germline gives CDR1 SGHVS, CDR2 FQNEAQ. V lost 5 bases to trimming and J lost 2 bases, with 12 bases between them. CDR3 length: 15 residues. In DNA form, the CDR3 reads TGTGCCAGCAGCCGCGGGACGGGTACTAATGAAAAACTGTTTTTT. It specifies CASSRGTGTNEKLFF.

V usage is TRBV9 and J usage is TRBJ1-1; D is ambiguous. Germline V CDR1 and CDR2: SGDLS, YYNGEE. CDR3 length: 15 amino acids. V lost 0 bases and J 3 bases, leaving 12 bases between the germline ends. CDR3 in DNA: TGTGCCAGCAGCGTAGATGACAAGTCTTACACTGAAGCTTTCTTT. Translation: CASSVDDKSYTEAFF. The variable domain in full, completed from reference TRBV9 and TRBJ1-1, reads DSGVTQTPKHLITATGQRVTLRCSPRSGDLSVYWYQQSLDQGLQFLIQYYNGEERAKGNILERFSAQQFPDLHSELNLSSLELGDSALYFCASSVDDKSYTEAFFGQGTRLTVV.

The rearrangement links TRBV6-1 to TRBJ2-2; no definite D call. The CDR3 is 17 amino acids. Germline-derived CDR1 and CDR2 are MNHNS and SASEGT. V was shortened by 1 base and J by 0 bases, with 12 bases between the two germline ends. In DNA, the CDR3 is TGTGCCAGCAGTGAAGACCTCGGAGCCGCGAACACCGGGGAGCTGTTTTTT. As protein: CASSEDLGAANTGELFF.

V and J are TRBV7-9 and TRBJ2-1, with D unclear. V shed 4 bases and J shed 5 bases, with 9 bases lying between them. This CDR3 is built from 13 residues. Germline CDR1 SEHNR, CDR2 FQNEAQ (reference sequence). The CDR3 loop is CASSSPGDNEQFF. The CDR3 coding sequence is TGTGCCAGCAGCTCACCTGGAGACAATGAGCAGTTCTTC.

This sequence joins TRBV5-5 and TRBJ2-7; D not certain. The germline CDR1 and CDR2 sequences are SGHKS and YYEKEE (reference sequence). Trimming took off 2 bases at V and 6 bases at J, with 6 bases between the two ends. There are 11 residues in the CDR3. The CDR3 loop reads CASSFLSEQYF. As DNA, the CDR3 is TGTGCCAGCAGCTTCCTCTCCGAGCAGTACTTC.

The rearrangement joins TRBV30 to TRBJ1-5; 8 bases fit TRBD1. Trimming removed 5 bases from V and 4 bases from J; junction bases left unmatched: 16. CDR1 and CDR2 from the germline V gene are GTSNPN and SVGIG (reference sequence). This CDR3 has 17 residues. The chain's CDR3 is CAWGTGQGSYLNQPQHF. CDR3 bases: TGTGCCTGGGGCACAGGACAGGGCTCATATCTAAATCAGCCCCAGCATTTT.

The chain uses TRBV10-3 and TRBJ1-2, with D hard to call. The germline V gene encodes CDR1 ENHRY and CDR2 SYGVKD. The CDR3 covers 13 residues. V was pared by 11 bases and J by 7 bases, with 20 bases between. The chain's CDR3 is CASDGVLAGGYTF. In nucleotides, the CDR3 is TGTGCCTCCGACGGGGTATTAGCTGGTGGCTACACCTTC.

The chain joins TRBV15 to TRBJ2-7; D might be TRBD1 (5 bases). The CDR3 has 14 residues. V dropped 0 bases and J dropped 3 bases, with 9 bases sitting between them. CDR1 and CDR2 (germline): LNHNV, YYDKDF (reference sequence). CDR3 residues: CATSREWGDYEQYF. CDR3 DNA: TGTGCCACCAGCAGAGAATGGGGCGACTACGAGCAGTACTTC.

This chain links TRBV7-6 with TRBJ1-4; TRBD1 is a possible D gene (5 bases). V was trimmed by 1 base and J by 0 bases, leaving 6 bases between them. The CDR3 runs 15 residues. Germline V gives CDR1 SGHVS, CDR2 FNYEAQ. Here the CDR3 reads CASSLEGTTNEKLFF. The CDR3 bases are TGTGCCAGCAGCTTAGAGGGGACAACTAATGAAAAACTGTTTTTT.

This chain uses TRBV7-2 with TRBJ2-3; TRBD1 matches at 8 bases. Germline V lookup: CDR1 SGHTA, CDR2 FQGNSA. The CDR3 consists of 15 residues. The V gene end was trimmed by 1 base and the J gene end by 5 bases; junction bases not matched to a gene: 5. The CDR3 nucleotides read TGTGCCAGCAGCTTAGTGGGACAGGTGATAGATACGCAGTATTTT. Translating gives CASSLVGQVIDTQYF.

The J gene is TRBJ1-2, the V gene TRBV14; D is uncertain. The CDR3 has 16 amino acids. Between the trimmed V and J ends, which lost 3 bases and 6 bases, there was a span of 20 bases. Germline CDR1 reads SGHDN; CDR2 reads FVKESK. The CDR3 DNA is TGTGCCAGCAGCCACACCGCCATTCCCAGCAGGCATGGCTACACCTTC. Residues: CASSHTAIPSRHGYTF.

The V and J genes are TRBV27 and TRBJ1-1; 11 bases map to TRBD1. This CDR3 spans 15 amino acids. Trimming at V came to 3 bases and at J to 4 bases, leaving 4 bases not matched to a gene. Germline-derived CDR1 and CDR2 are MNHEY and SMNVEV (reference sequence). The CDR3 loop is CASSFYGQGATEAFF. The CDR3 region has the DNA TGTGCCAGCAGTTTCTACGGACAGGGGGCCACTGAAGCTTTCTTT.

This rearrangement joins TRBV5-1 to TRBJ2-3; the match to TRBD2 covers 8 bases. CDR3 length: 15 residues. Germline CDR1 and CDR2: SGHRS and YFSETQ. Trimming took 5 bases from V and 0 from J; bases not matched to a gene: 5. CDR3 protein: CASSIAGFSTDTQYF. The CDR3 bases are TGCGCCAGCAGTATAGCGGGGTTTAGCACAGATACGCAGTATTTT.

DNA of the CDR3: TGTGCCAGCAAGGAGCGGGGCCGAGCGGACGAGCAGTACTTC. Encoded protein: CASKERGRADEQYF. This chain links TRBV28 with TRBJ2-7, with 7 positions matching TRBD2. The CDR3 consists of 14 residues. J gave up 5 bases and V 7 bases, and 11 bases lay outside the gene matches. The V gene's germline CDR1 is MDHEN and CDR2 SYDVKM.

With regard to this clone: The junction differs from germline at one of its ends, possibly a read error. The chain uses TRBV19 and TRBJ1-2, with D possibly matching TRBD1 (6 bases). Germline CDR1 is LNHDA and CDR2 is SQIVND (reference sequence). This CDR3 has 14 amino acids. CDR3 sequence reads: CASSAQGSNHGYTF. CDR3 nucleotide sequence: TGTGCCAGTAGTGCACAGGGATCTAACCATGGCTACACCTTC.

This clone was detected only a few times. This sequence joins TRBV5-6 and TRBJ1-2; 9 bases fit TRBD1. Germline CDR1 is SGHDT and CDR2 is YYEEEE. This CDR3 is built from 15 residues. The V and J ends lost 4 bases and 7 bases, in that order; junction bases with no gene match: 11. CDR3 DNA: TGTGCCAGCAGCCCCGGTATGACAGGGGGTCGTGGCTACACCTTC. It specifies CASSPGMTGGRGYTF.

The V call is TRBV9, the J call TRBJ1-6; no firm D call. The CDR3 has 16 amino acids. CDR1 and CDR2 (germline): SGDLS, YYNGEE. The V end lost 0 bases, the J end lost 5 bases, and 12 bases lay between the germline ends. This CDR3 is CASSVGERRDNSPLHF. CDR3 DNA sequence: TGTGCCAGCAGCGTAGGGGAACGGAGGGATAATTCACCCCTCCACTTT.

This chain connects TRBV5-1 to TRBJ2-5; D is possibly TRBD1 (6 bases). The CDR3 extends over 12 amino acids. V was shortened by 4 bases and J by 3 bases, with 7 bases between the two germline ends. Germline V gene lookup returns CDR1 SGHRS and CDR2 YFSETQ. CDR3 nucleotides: TGCGCCAGCAGCGCAGGGGAAGAGACCCAGTACTTC. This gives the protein CASSAGEETQYF.

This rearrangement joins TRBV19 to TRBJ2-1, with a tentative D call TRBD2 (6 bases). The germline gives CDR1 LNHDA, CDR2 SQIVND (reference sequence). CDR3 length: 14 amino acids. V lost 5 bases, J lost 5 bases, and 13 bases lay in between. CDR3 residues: CASSALASHNEQFF. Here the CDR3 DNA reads TGTGCCAGTAGTGCCCTAGCGAGCCACAATGAGCAGTTCTTC.

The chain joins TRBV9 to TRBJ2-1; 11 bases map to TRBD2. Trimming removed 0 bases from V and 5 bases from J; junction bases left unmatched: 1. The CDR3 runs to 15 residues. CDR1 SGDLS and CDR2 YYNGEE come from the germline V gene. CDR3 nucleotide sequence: TGTGCCAGCAGCGTAGCACTAGCGGGGGACAATGAGCAGTTCTTC. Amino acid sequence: CASSVALAGDNEQFF. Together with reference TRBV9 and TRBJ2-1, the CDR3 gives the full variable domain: DSGVTQTPKHLITATGQRVTLRCSPRSGDLSVYWYQQSLDQGLQFLIQYYNGEERAKGNILERFSAQQFPDLHSELNLSSLELGDSALYFCASSVALAGDNEQFFGPGTRLTVL.

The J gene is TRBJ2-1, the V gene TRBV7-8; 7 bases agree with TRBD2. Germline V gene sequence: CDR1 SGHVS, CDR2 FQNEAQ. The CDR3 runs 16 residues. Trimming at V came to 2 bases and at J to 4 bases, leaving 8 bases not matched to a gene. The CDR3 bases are TGTGCCAGCAGCTTACTGGGAGCGGGGCTGTACAATGAGCAGTTCTTC. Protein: CASSLLGAGLYNEQFF.

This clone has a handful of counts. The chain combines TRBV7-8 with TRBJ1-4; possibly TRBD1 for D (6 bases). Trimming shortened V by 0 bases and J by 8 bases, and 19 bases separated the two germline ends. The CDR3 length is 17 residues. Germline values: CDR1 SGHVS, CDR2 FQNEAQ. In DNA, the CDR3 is TGTGCCAGCAGCTTAGCGATTTCGGGGGGCGTTTGGGAAAAACTGTTTTTT. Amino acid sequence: CASSLAISGGVWEKLFF.

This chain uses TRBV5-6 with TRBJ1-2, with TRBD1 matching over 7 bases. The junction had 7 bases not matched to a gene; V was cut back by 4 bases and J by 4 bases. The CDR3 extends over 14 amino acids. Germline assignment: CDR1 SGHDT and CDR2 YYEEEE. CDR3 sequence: CASSRDRRSYGYTF. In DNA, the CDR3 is TGTGCCAGCAGCCGGGACAGAAGATCCTATGGCTACACCTTC.

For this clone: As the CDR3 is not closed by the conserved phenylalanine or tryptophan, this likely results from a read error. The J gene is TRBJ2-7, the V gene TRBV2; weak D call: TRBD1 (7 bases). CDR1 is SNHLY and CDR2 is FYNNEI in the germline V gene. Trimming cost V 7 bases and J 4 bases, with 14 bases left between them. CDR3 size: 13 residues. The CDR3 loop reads CASKYRGGYEQYL. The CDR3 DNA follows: TGTGCCAGCAAATACAGGGGAGGTTACGAGCAGTACCTC.

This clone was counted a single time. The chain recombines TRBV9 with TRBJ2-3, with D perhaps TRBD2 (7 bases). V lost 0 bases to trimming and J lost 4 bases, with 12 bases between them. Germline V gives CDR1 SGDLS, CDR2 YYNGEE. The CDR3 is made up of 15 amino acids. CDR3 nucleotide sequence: TGTGCCAGCAGCGTAGCTGGGGGGGCCTCAGATACGCAGTATTTT. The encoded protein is CASSVAGGASDTQYF. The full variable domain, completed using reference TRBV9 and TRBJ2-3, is DSGVTQTPKHLITATGQRVTLRCSPRSGDLSVYWYQQSLDQGLQFLIQYYNGEERAKGNILERFSAQQFPDLHSELNLSSLELGDSALYFCASSVAGGASDTQYFGPGTRLTVL.

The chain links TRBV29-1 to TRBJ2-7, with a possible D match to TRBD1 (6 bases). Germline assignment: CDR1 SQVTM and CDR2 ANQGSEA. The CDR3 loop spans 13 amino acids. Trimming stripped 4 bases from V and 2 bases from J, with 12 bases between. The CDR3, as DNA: TGCAGCGTTGTACGGCAGGGGACCTACGAGCAGTACTTC. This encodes CSVVRQGTYEQYF.